The T cell receptor (beta chain) under discussion was sequenced for a study of vaccination and CD4 T cells after COVID-19. Once obtained from cultured CD4+ T cells, the DNA was sequenced using the Oncomine TCR Beta short-read assay. From the PCR reads, TCRdb called clonotypes with MiXCR, one entry per CDR3 protein. The data show 13,000 or so distinct CDR3 sequences, 27% seen once. Comment on this clonotype: The antigen is undetermined.

Study observations and caveats: Spike mono-reactivity was the property of 304 of 307 vaccine-specific clones in convalescent patients.

Treatment indicated: roughly nine-day PBMC culture with coronavirus spike peptide pools or control peptides (ViraFEST assay). Germline CDR1 is SEHNR and CDR2 is FQNEAQ (reference sequence). CDR3 length: 17 residues. V was pared by 3 bases and J by 7 bases, with 11 bases of the junction left unmatched. The source of this sequence is a human donor who had recovered from COVID-19. The specimen was CD4+ T cells from blood, cultured in vitro. The chain joins TRBV7-9 to TRBJ2-1, with TRBD2 matching over 11 bases. CDR3 nucleotide sequence: TGTGCCAGCAGCTTCGCCCCCGGACTAGCGGGTACAAATGAGCAGTTCTTC. Translation: CASSFAPGLAGTNEQFF.